The T cell receptor (beta chain) described here comes from a study of breast tumors, draining lymph nodes, adjacent tissues. Study-wide points: Tumor TCR diversity was below lymph nodes but above nontumor tissue.

Samples came from axillary lymph nodes draining the breast cancer. TCRdb itself ran the multiplex PCR reads through MiXCR, one entry per CDR3 protein. The table shows roughly 130,000 distinct CDR3 sequences, with 30% to 35% occurring only once. Turning to this clonotype: Its antigen remains unidentified.

This clonotype originated in a female donor with breast cancer. Some clones in this sample may be carry-over from other donors' samples. The specimen sequenced was axillary lymph node tissue.

This chain's CDR3 is CASSFSGEQPQHF. The CDR3 DNA is TGTGCCAGCAGCTTCTCAGGGGAACAGCCCCAGCATTTT. The chain carries TRBV7-9 and TRBJ1-5; tentative D call: TRBD1 (6 bases). V lost 3 bases to trimming and J lost 7 bases, with 10 bases between them. The CDR3 is 13 amino acids. Germline CDR1 is SEHNR and CDR2 is FQNEAQ (reference sequence).